This TCR beta chain was profiled in a study of CD8+CD57+ T cells in acquired aplastic anemia. Study summary: DNA per sorted CD4+ or CD8+ sample ranged roughly 0.19 to 30 ug, averaging 3.2 ug.

The V segment lost 10 bases and the J segment 13 bases; nucleotides outside the gene matches: 17. CDR1 is ENHRY and CDR2 is SYGVKD in the germline V gene. This CDR3 spans 13 amino acids. Genomic DNA was employed as the template in profiling TCR beta VDJ and CDR3. One entry per CDR3 protein, called by TCRdb with MiXCR from the reads. This sample yields 400,000 to 500,000 distinct CDR3 sequences, of which 65% to 80% are seen a single time; around 4% belongs to the top ten. Of note for this clonotype: Its target is unknown.

Study results and caveats: The same twenty-nine CD8+ CDR3 sequences occurred in patients and in controls.

This clonotype was sampled from a human donor in good health, serving as a control. The chain carries TRBV10-3 and TRBJ2-3; 7 positions match TRBD2. The material sequenced was sorted CD4+, CD8+, or CD8+CD57+ T cells (not recorded which) from PBMCs. CDR3 loop: CASSGACGVSKYF. CDR3 coding DNA: TGTGCCAGCAGCGGGGCTTGCGGGGTTTCGAAGTATTTT.